This T cell receptor beta chain was found in a study of T cell responses to AZD1222 COVID-19 vaccine. The overall study: Doses given second, at about 4 or about 12 weeks, were pooled. Study observations and caveats: None of the repertoires were sampled until the peak T cell response had passed.

V shed 2 bases and J 1 base; nucleotides not matched to a gene: 2. The CDR3 covers 15 residues. Germline V lookup: CDR1 MNHEY, CDR2 SVGAGI. TCRdb keeps only in-frame clones here, not all; method: immunoSEQ multiplex PCR. Here the sample spans approximately 100,000 clones, 80% to 90% being singletons. This clone was seen a handful of times. The antigen is not known. Sequencing used peripheral blood, obtained on day 0 of AZD1222 vaccination. The chain combines TRBV6-5 with TRBJ2-7; 10 positions agree with TRBD1. This clonotype originated in an adult in good health. This chain's CDR3 is CASSYGGQGSYEQYF. The CDR3, as DNA: TGTGCCAGCAGTTACGGGGGACAGGGGTCCTACGAGCAGTACTTC.